The 20 T cell receptor beta chains listed next were all sequenced from one sample in a study of blood T cell repertoires in COVID-19. Using immunoSEQ multiplex PCR, the repertoire was profiled, and TCRdb retains in-frame clones only, with some absent. The data contain over 150,000 clones, around 84% of them singletons. The sequencing sample was made of peripheral blood. The receptors originated from a man between 50 and 59 years old with active or convalescent COVID-19.

The CDR3 DNA reads as TGTGCCACCGGAGTGGGGCTCGGTGAGCAGTTCTTC. Translating gives CATGVGLGEQFF. The J gene is TRBJ2-1, the V gene TRBV24-1; D perhaps matches TRBD1 (5 bases). Per germline, CDR1 KGHDR and CDR2 SFDVKD. Trimming cost V 9 bases and J 9 bases, with 14 bases left between them. The CDR3 has 12 residues.

V usage is TRBV5-6 and J usage is TRBJ1-2, with 10 bases aligning to TRBD1. Germline loops: CDR1 SGHDT, CDR2 YYEEEE. Germline trimming cut 8 bases from V and 3 bases from J; bases unmatched to any gene: 7. The CDR3 has 14 amino acids. In nucleotides, the CDR3 is TGTGCCAGTACTGGACAGGGGGAGGACTATGGCTACACCTTC. It yields the protein CASTGQGEDYGYTF. Complete variable domain (other parts from reference TRBV5-6 and TRBJ1-2): DAGVTQSPTHLIKTRGQQVTLRCSPKSGHDTVSWYQQALGQGPQFIFQYYEEEERQRGNFPDRFSGHQFPNYSSELNVNALLLGDSALYLCASTGQGEDYGYTFGSGTRLTVV.

The rearrangement links TRBV2 to TRBJ2-3; tentative D call: TRBD1 (6 bases). Germline assignment: CDR1 SNHLY and CDR2 FYNNEI. This CDR3 is built from 15 residues. V lost 9 bases and J lost 0, with 16 bases in between. The CDR3 is CASTFTGISTDTQYF. The CDR3 DNA is TGTGCCAGTACCTTCACAGGGATTAGCACAGATACGCAGTATTTT.

This chain links TRBV5-5 with TRBJ1-3; unclear D gene. The CDR3 has 15 residues. Trimming took off 0 bases at V and 0 bases at J, with 7 bases between the two ends. Germline V gene lookup returns CDR1 SGHKS and CDR2 YYEKEE (reference sequence). The CDR3 DNA reads TGTGCCAGCAGCTTGGTGCAGATCTCTGGAAACACCATATATTTT. Residues: CASSLVQISGNTIYF.

The V and J genes are TRBV3-1 (or the pseudogene TRBV3-2) and TRBJ2-3; TRBD2 matches 8 bases. This CDR3 is 14 amino acids long. The V and J ends lost 8 bases and 0 bases, in that order; junction bases with no gene match: 4. Germline CDR1 reads LGHDT; CDR2 reads YNNKEL (reference sequence). The CDR3 coding sequence is TGTGCCAGCCGAAAGCGGGGGAGCACAGATACGCAGTATTTT. This codes for CASRKRGSTDTQYF.

The V and J genes are TRBV10-1 and TRBJ1-4, with D possibly TRBD1 on 6 matching bases. V was trimmed by 6 bases and J by 4 bases, leaving 15 bases between them. The CDR3 loop spans 15 amino acids. CDR1 WNHNN and CDR2 SYGVQD come from the germline V gene (reference sequence). The CDR3 spells CASRSLGGSNEKLFF. For the CDR3, the DNA is TGCGCCAGCAGAAGTCTAGGGGGAAGTAATGAAAAACTGTTTTTT.

The V gene is TRBV7-8, the J gene TRBJ1-4, with D possibly matching TRBD1 (6 bases). The length of the CDR3 is 17 residues. The ends were cut back, 5 bases at V and 0 bases at J, with 16 bases in the middle. Germline-derived CDR1 and CDR2 are SGHVS and FQNEAQ. CDR3 protein: CASSTKLQGATNEKLFF. The CDR3 DNA is TGTGCCAGCAGCACGAAATTACAGGGAGCAACTAATGAAAAACTGTTTTTT. Full variable domain (remainder filled in from reference TRBV7-8 and TRBJ1-4): GAGVSQSPRYKVAKRGQDVALRCDPISGHVSLFWYQQALGQGPEFLTYFQNEAQLDKSGLPSDRFFAERPEGSVSTLKIQRTQQEDSAVYLCASSTKLQGATNEKLFFGSGTQLSVL.

The V and J genes are TRBV9 and TRBJ2-7; 8 positions match TRBD2. CDR3 length: 15 amino acids. Germline-derived CDR1 and CDR2 are SGDLS and YYNGEE. The V gene end was trimmed by 1 base and the J gene end by 3 bases; junction bases not matched to a gene: 6. Here the CDR3 DNA reads TGTGCCAGCAGCGTAAGTTCGGGGGGGAGCTACGAGCAGTACTTC. Residues: CASSVSSGGSYEQYF.

The genes are TRBV18 and TRBJ1-1; D ambiguous. Between the trimmed V and J ends, which lost 0 bases and 8 bases, there was a span of 10 bases. Germline assignment: CDR1 KGHSH and CDR2 LQKENI. The length of the CDR3 is 13 residues. As DNA, the CDR3 is TGTGCCAGCTCACCACCGCCCCAGATGGAAGCTTTCTTT. Residues: CASSPPPQMEAFF.

The V and J genes are TRBV7-9 and TRBJ1-1; D perhaps matches TRBD1 (6 bases). Trimming pared 5 bases from V and 4 bases from J, leaving 11 bases between. The CDR3 is 13 residues long. Per the germline V gene, CDR1 is SEHNR and CDR2 is FQNEAQ (reference sequence). CDR3 bases: TGTGCCAGCAGCATCTCAGGGGTCACTGAAGCTTTCTTT. Residues: CASSISGVTEAFF. The complete variable domain, with remaining parts taken from reference TRBV7-9 and TRBJ1-1, reads DTGVSQNPRHKITKRGQNVTFRCDPISEHNRLYWYRQTLGQGPEFLTYFQNEAQLEKSRLLSDRFSAERPKGSFSTLEIQRTEQGDSAMYLCASSISGVTEAFFGQGTRLTVV.

The chain combines TRBV30 with TRBJ2-2, with 7 bases lining up with TRBD1. Germline V CDR1 and CDR2: GTSNPN, SVGIG (reference sequence). The CDR3 extends over 14 amino acids. V lost 8 bases, J lost 2 bases, and 8 bases stayed unmatched. CDR3 amino acids: CAGTGTENTGELFF. CDR3 in DNA: TGTGCCGGAACCGGGACAGAAAACACCGGGGAGCTGTTTTTT.

V gene TRBV6-5 combines with J gene TRBJ2-7; TRBD1 matches 8 bases. The CDR3 has 14 amino acids. Germline trimming cut 6 bases from V and 7 bases from J; bases unmatched to any gene: 11. The germline V gene has CDR1 MNHEY and CDR2 SVGAGI. CDR3 residues: CASREGQGAREQYF. CDR3 in DNA: TGTGCCAGCAGGGAGGGGCAGGGGGCGCGTGAGCAGTACTTC.

This sequence joins TRBV11-2 and TRBJ2-4, with D tentatively TRBD1 (5 bases). The CDR3 totals 13 residues. The germline V gene has CDR1 SGHAT and CDR2 FQNNGV. Trimming pared 4 bases from V and 3 bases from J, leaving 7 bases between. CDR3 sequence reads: CASSSGLKNIQYF. The CDR3 bases are TGTGCCAGCAGCTCAGGGCTCAAAAACATTCAGTACTTC.

This clone was observed a handful of times. The genes are TRBV11-3 and TRBJ2-7; D is unclear. The CDR3 length is 14 residues. The germline V gene encodes CDR1 SGHNT and CDR2 YENEEA. V shed 2 bases and J shed 6 bases, with 14 bases lying between them. The DNA for the CDR3 is TGTGCCAGCAGCTTAACTGTCTCCCCGGTCGAGCAGTACTTC. It yields the protein CASSLTVSPVEQYF.

This clone was observed a single time. The chain uses TRBV11-3 and TRBJ2-5; TRBD1 matches at 7 bases. The CDR3 has 14 residues. Germline CDR1 and CDR2: SGHNT and YENEEA. The V gene end was trimmed by 4 bases and the J gene end by 1 base; junction bases not matched to a gene: 3. Written as DNA, the CDR3 is TGTGCCAGCAGCTCCCGGGACAGCCAAGAGACCCAGTACTTC. Amino acid sequence: CASSSRDSQETQYF. The full variable domain, in which reference TRBV11-3 and TRBJ2-5 provide the parts outside the CDR3, is EAGVVQSPRYKIIEKKQPVAFWCNPISGHNTLYWYLQNLGQGPELLIRYENEEAVDDSQLPKDRFSAERLKGVDSTLKIQPAELGDSAVYLCASSSRDSQETQYFGPGTRLLVL.

This chain's CDR3 is CASSTTSGGTGEQFF. Written as DNA, the CDR3 is TGCGCCAGCAGCACAACTAGCGGGGGAACAGGGGAGCAGTTCTTC. The chain employs TRBV5-1 and TRBJ2-1; 11 bases fit TRBD2. Trimming took 4 bases from V and 10 from J; bases not matched to a gene: 10. Germline CDR1 and CDR2: SGHRS and YFSETQ. The CDR3 runs to 15 residues.

The gene calls are TRBV6-2 or TRBV6-3 and TRBJ2-7; 9 bases map to TRBD1. The trim removed 6 bases at V and 1 base at J, leaving 7 bases unmatched. The CDR3 runs to 15 residues. Germline loops: CDR1 MNHEY, CDR2 SVGEGT. DNA of the CDR3: TGTGCCAGCAGCCGCCGACAGGGGGAATCCTACGAGCAGTACTTC. This encodes CASSRRQGESYEQYF.

The chain employs TRBV7-9 and TRBJ2-3, with 10 nucleotides matching TRBD2. There are 17 residues in the CDR3. Germline assignment: CDR1 SEHNR and CDR2 FQNEAQ (reference sequence). Trimming cost V 7 bases and J 5 bases; bases outside gene matches: 15. This chain's CDR3 is CASTKLVAGGKGDTQYF. In DNA form, the CDR3 reads TGTGCCAGCACCAAACTGGTAGCGGGGGGTAAAGGAGATACGCAGTATTTT.

The chain employs TRBV15 and TRBJ1-5, with 9 bases identical to TRBD1. Germline-derived CDR1 and CDR2 are LNHNV and YYDKDF (reference sequence). J gave up 5 bases and V 0 bases, and 5 bases lay outside the gene matches. This CDR3 comprises 16 residues. In nucleotides, the CDR3 is TGTGCCACCAGCAGAGAAGGGGGACAGGGCCATCAGCCCCAGCATTTT. This sequence encodes CATSREGGQGHQPQHF. Full variable domain (remainder filled in from reference TRBV15 and TRBJ1-5): DAMVIQNPRYQVTQFGKPVTLSCSQTLNHNVMYWYQQKSSQAPKLLFHYYDKDFNNEADTPDNFQSRRPNTSFCFLDIRSPGLGDTAMYLCATSREGGQGHQPQHFGDGTRLSIL.

The chain uses TRBV7-9 and TRBJ1-1, with no clear D. Germline lookup yields CDR1 SEHNR and CDR2 FQNEAQ (reference sequence). This CDR3 region has 14 residues. V lost 2 bases, J lost 2 bases, and 9 bases lay in between. The CDR3 reads CASSLSDPNTEAFF. CDR3 DNA sequence: TGTGCCAGCAGCTTAAGCGATCCTAACACTGAAGCTTTCTTT.